Listed here are 24 T cell receptor beta chains from one sample, sequenced in a study of control samples from healthy donors and cancer patients. The method was immunoSEQ multiplex PCR; TCRdb's version includes in-frame clones alone and lacks a portion of them. This table has 40,000 to 60,000 clones, 80% to 90% appearing once. Sequenced input: PBMCs. Receptors were obtained from a woman in her fifties or sixties with lung cancer.

This clone appeared once. The V and J genes are TRBV19 and TRBJ1-3, with TRBD1 matching 8 bases. Trimming cost V 5 bases and J 8 bases; bases outside gene matches: 8. CDR3 length: 14 amino acids. Germline loops: CDR1 LNHDA, CDR2 SQIVND (reference sequence). DNA for the CDR3: TGTGCCAGTAGTGTCACAGGGGGATCATACACCATATATTTT. It specifies CASSVTGGSYTIYF.

The genes are TRBV6-5 and TRBJ1-2, with a possible D match to TRBD1 (5 bases). Germline CDR1 is MNHEY and CDR2 is SVGAGI. This CDR3 region has 14 residues. V was clipped by 3 bases and J by 3 bases, with 11 bases between them. In DNA form, the CDR3 reads TGTGCCAGCAGTTATAGGGGCAGGGACTATGGCTACACCTTC. This translates into CASSYRGRDYGYTF.

V gene TRBV12-3 or TRBV12-4 combines with J gene TRBJ1-1; D gene ambiguous. This CDR3 is built from 13 residues. V lost 6 bases and J lost 6, with 14 bases in between. CDR3 DNA sequence: TGTGCCAGCAGATACCGCCAGAGCTCTGAAGCTTTCTTT. Its translation: CASRYRQSSEAFF.

The chain links TRBV6-2 or TRBV6-3 to TRBJ2-5, with TRBD2 identical over 8 bases. After removal of 5 bases from V and 5 bases from J, the junction contained 7 bases not matched to a gene. The CDR3 has 14 residues. CDR1 is MNHEY and CDR2 is SVGEGT in the germline V gene. CDR3 sequence reads: CASSNRLATETQYF. The CDR3 DNA reads as TGTGCCAGCAGTAACAGACTAGCGACGGAGACCCAGTACTTC.

This chain joins TRBV6-6 and TRBJ2-7, with 7 bases matching TRBD1. The CDR3 totals 13 residues. With 3 bases clipped from V and 2 bases from J, the junction kept 1 base outside the gene matches. Germline CDR1 MNHNY, CDR2 SVGAGI (reference sequence). CDR3 bases: TGTGCCAGCAGTTATCAGGGGGCCTACGAGCAGTACTTC. It translates to CASSYQGAYEQYF.

The chain recombines TRBV2 with TRBJ1-1; D remains ambiguous. Germline CDR1 is SNHLY and CDR2 is FYNNEI. V shed 5 bases and J shed 3 bases, with 16 bases lying between them. CDR3 length: 15 residues. CDR3 sequence (DNA): TGTGCCAGCAGTTTTGGCAGGTCTTCGGACACTGAAGCTTTCTTT. Translated, it gives CASSFGRSSDTEAFF.

CDR3 residues: CASSLEGGLGSPLHF. DNA of the CDR3: TGTGCCAGCAGCTTGGAAGGGGGTCTAGGTTCACCCCTCCACTTT. The chain employs TRBV5-5 and TRBJ1-6; possible D gene TRBD1, 6 bases. The CDR3 extends over 15 amino acids. The V end lost 0 bases, the J end lost 9 bases, and 13 bases lay between the germline ends. Germline values: CDR1 SGHKS, CDR2 YYEKEE (reference sequence). Filled out from reference TRBV5-5 and TRBJ1-6, the complete variable domain reads DAGVTQSPTHLIKTRGQQVTLRCSPISGHKSVSWYQQVLGQGPQFIFQYYEKEERGRGNFPDRFSARQFPNYSSELNVNALLLGDSALYLCASSLEGGLGSPLHFGNGTRLTVT.

This clone was found once. The chain is built from TRBV9 and TRBJ2-7; D remains unclear. The CDR3 length is 13 residues. In germline, CDR1 is SGDLS, CDR2 YYNGEE. The V gene lost 5 bases and the J gene lost 3 bases, with 12 bases spanning the gap. In nucleotides, the CDR3 is TGTGCCAGCAGTAAGGACGTGGGCTACGAGCAGTACTTC. Encoded protein: CASSKDVGYEQYF.

The chain is built from TRBV27 and TRBJ1-3; D is unclear. The V end was cut by 9 bases, the J end by 0 bases, with 9 bases between. CDR3 length: 13 amino acids. CDR1 and CDR2 (germline): MNHEY, SMNVEV (reference sequence). The CDR3 loop is CARSQSSGNTIYF. The CDR3 nucleotides are TGTGCCAGATCACAGAGCTCTGGAAACACCATATATTTT.

The V gene is TRBV27, the J gene TRBJ2-7; TRBD2 aligns across 14 bases. The length of the CDR3 is 17 residues. Trimming removed 5 bases from V and 2 bases from J; junction bases left unmatched: 8. CDR1 is MNHEY, CDR2 SMNVEV, per germline (reference sequence). This CDR3 is CASSPGLAGDWTYEQYF. CDR3 DNA sequence: TGTGCCAGCAGTCCGGGACTAGCGGGGGATTGGACCTACGAGCAGTACTTC.

This chain joins TRBV18 and TRBJ1-6, with D tentatively TRBD1 (5 bases). Germline lookup yields CDR1 KGHSH and CDR2 LQKENI. The ends were cut back, 1 base at V and 8 bases at J, with 15 bases in the middle. This CDR3 is built from 16 residues. CDR3 nucleotide sequence: TGTGCCAGCTCACCACGGGCAGGCGGGGGAGATTCACCCCTCCACTTT. Translating it yields CASSPRAGGGDSPLHF.

CDR3 in DNA: TGTGCCATCAGTACAGGGGACGAGCAGTACTTC. Protein sequence: CAISTGDEQYF. This chain connects TRBV10-3 to TRBJ2-7, with 7 bases fitting TRBD1. This CDR3 is 11 amino acids long. CDR1 is ENHRY and CDR2 is SYGVKD in the germline V gene. After removal of 5 bases from V and 5 bases from J, the junction contained 0 bases not matched to a gene.

This chain joins TRBV7-2 and TRBJ2-1; 7 bases agree with TRBD2. This CDR3 region has 19 residues. Germline V gene data show CDR1 as SGHTA and CDR2 as FQGNSA. V dropped 3 bases and J dropped 0; count of bases not matched to a gene: 14. In nucleotides, the CDR3 is TGTGCCAGCAGCTTCCCCACCGGGACTACGAAGAGCTCCTACAATGAGCAGTTCTTC. It yields the protein CASSFPTGTTKSSYNEQFF.

The rearrangement links TRBV19 to TRBJ1-1, with TRBD1 matching over 9 bases. V shed 5 bases and J 1 base; nucleotides not matched to a gene: 5. Per germline, CDR1 LNHDA and CDR2 SQIVND (reference sequence). The CDR3 covers 15 residues. This CDR3 reads CASSGWTGANTEAFF. The CDR3 DNA reads TGTGCCAGTAGTGGCTGGACAGGGGCGAACACTGAAGCTTTCTTT.

CDR3 protein: CASSFQDQPQHF. For the CDR3, the DNA is TGTGCCAGCAGTTTCCAGGATCAGCCCCAGCATTTT. The gene calls are TRBV27 and TRBJ1-5, with D unresolved. V dropped 3 bases and J dropped 5 bases, with 5 bases sitting between them. The length of the CDR3 is 12 residues. Per the germline V gene, CDR1 is MNHEY and CDR2 is SMNVEV (reference sequence).

V is TRBV24-1 and J is TRBJ1-2, with no clear D. V was trimmed by 2 bases and J by 6 bases, leaving 15 bases between them. Germline V gene sequence: CDR1 KGHDR, CDR2 SFDVKD. The CDR3 length is 15 residues. The CDR3 DNA reads as TGTGCCACCAGTGATTCAGAGGGCCCGAGGAATGGCTACACCTTC. Its translation is CATSDSEGPRNGYTF.

The V and J genes are TRBV19 and TRBJ1-4; TRBD1 matches 10 bases. Per germline, CDR1 LNHDA and CDR2 SQIVND (reference sequence). The CDR3 has 15 residues. V lost 5 bases to trimming and J lost 10 bases; unmatched junction nucleotides: 10. The DNA of the CDR3 is TGTGCCAGTAGTCTTCCGGGGACAGGGGAGGCAAAACTGTTTTTT. This encodes CASSLPGTGEAKLFF.

This chain uses TRBV6-5 with TRBJ2-5; D is perhaps TRBD2 (6 bases). The CDR3 runs to 13 residues. Germline V gene data show CDR1 as MNHEY and CDR2 as SVGAGI. Trimming removed 2 bases at V and 2 bases at J, with 6 bases between. CDR3 coding DNA: TGTGCCAGCAGTTACGCGGGACAAGAGACCCAGTACTTC. Its protein product is CASSYAGQETQYF.

The chain employs TRBV4-1 and TRBJ1-2; D perhaps matches TRBD1 (6 bases). V was shortened by 0 bases and J by 4 bases, with 12 bases between the two germline ends. This CDR3 region has 15 residues. Germline CDR1 reads MGHRA; CDR2 reads YSYEKL. The chain's CDR3 is CASSQDTGSIYGYTF. CDR3 nucleotide sequence: TGCGCCAGCAGCCAAGATACAGGGAGTATCTATGGCTACACCTTC.

J is TRBJ2-7 and V is TRBV5-1, with 7 nucleotides matching TRBD2. Germline CDR1 is SGHRS and CDR2 is YFSETQ. This CDR3 is built from 13 residues. Trimming removed 7 bases from V and 2 bases from J; junction bases left unmatched: 6. The CDR3 protein is CASGPGLAYEQYF. CDR3 bases: TGCGCCAGCGGCCCCGGACTAGCCTACGAGCAGTACTTC.

The chain employs TRBV18 and TRBJ1-1; D unresolved. Germline V gene data show CDR1 as KGHSH and CDR2 as LQKENI. V dropped 3 bases and J dropped 2 bases, with 13 bases sitting between them. This CDR3 is 15 amino acids long. CDR3 coding DNA: TGTGCCAGCTCACCTTCTTTTGACTCTAACACTGAAGCTTTCTTT. Translating gives CASSPSFDSNTEAFF.

This clone was counted once. The gene calls are TRBV28 and TRBJ1-5; a possible D gene is TRBD1 (6 bases). The germline gives CDR1 MDHEN, CDR2 SYDVKM. This CDR3 is built from 14 residues. Trimming left V 8 bases short and J 7 bases short, with 18 bases between. The CDR3 sequence: CASWGGRGGQPQHF. The CDR3 nucleotides are TGTGCCAGCTGGGGGGGCCGCGGTGGACAGCCCCAGCATTTT.

The chain joins TRBV5-4 to TRBJ1-1; weak D call: TRBD1 (5 bases). CDR1 SGHNT and CDR2 YYREEE come from the germline V gene (reference sequence). V was cut by 4 bases and J by 4 bases, with 14 bases left in between. The CDR3 totals 14 residues. CDR3 sequence (DNA): TGTGCCAGCAGCGTTGACAGTACCAGCACTGAAGCTTTCTTT. Translated: CASSVDSTSTEAFF.

This chain links TRBV19 with TRBJ2-7; D uncertain. The CDR3 extends over 12 amino acids. The V end lost 5 bases, the J end lost 4 bases, and 9 bases lay between the germline ends. CDR1 LNHDA and CDR2 SQIVND come from the germline V gene (reference sequence). The CDR3 here is CASSPDNYEQYF. In DNA form, the CDR3 reads TGTGCCAGTAGTCCTGACAATTACGAGCAGTACTTC.